A single sample gave rise to the 17 T cell receptor beta chains below, sequenced in a study of shared clonotypes between healthy human individuals. Profiled with immunoSEQ multiplex PCR; TCRdb holds only in-frame clones, not every one. In the table there are about 2.1 million clones, roughly 95% of which are singletons. Naivety among CD8 cells was defined by CD45RO negativity and positive CCR7 selection, thereby excluding terminally differentiated effector memory CD45RA+ cells. The source material was naive CD8+ T cells from PBMCs. These receptors were obtained from a man younger than 35 in good health. Some clones in this sample may be carry-over from other donors' samples.

The chain carries TRBV7-9 and TRBJ2-1, with 12 positions matching TRBD2. Germline CDR1 reads SEHNR; CDR2 reads FQNEAQ (reference sequence). Germline trimming cut 6 bases from V and 6 bases from J; bases unmatched to any gene: 15. This CDR3 region has 18 residues. The CDR3: CASRRLAGDSPPSNEQFF. The CDR3, as DNA: TGTGCCAGCAGAAGACTAGCGGGAGATTCCCCTCCCTCCAATGAGCAGTTCTTC. The variable domain in full, with the rest retrieved from reference TRBV7-9 and TRBJ2-1, is DTGVSQNPRHKITKRGQNVTFRCDPISEHNRLYWYRQTLGQGPEFLTYFQNEAQLEKSRLLSDRFSAERPKGSFSTLEIQRTEQGDSAMYLCASRRLAGDSPPSNEQFFGPGTRLTVL.

The chain recombines TRBV19 with TRBJ2-7, with D uncertain. Trimming took 4 bases from V and 0 from J, leaving 19 bases between them. The CDR3 is 17 residues long. Germline V CDR1 and CDR2: LNHDA, SQIVND (reference sequence). DNA of the CDR3: TGTGCCAGTAGTACCTCCCTGGTGGAGCCTTTCTCCTACGAGCAGTACTTC. Translation: CASSTSLVEPFSYEQYF.

The rearrangement joins TRBV4-1 to TRBJ1-4, with D perhaps matching TRBD1 (5 bases). Germline V lookup: CDR1 MGHRA, CDR2 YSYEKL. V lost 0 bases and J 8 bases, leaving 16 bases between the germline ends. The CDR3 is 16 residues long. The CDR3 nucleotides read TGCGCCAGCAGCCAAGATACTCGGCAGGGTGACGAAAAACTGTTTTTT. The encoded protein is CASSQDTRQGDEKLFF.

V gene TRBV28 combines with J gene TRBJ2-1; 8 bases line up with TRBD1. The CDR3 totals 14 residues. Losses at the gene ends were 3 bases for V and 7 bases for J; bases not matched to a gene: 5. The germline V gene has CDR1 MDHEN and CDR2 SYDVKM. CDR3 loop: CASSFPGGLNEQFF. The CDR3 DNA reads TGTGCCAGCAGTTTCCCAGGGGGCCTTAATGAGCAGTTCTTC.

The chain is built from TRBV6-6 and TRBJ2-3, with 7 bases matching TRBD2. Germline V CDR1 and CDR2: MNHNY, SVGAGI (reference sequence). V was pared by 2 bases and J by 2 bases, with 4 bases of the junction left unmatched. This CDR3 is 15 amino acids long. CDR3 DNA: TGTGCCAGCAGTTACGGCGGGGGATACACAGATACGCAGTATTTT. Residues: CASSYGGGYTDTQYF.

V and J are TRBV6-5 and TRBJ1-2, with D perhaps TRBD1 (6 bases). Trimming removed 2 bases at V and 4 bases at J, with 11 bases between. The CDR3 is made up of 14 amino acids. The V gene's germline CDR1 is MNHEY and CDR2 SVGAGI. CDR3 sequence reads: CASSYTRGSYGYTF. The CDR3 DNA reads as TGTGCCAGCAGTTACACCAGGGGAAGCTATGGCTACACCTTC.

The chain employs TRBV6-1 and TRBJ2-7, with 12 bases aligning to TRBD1. Germline CDR1 reads MNHNS; CDR2 reads SASEGT. Germline trimming cut 6 bases from V and 5 bases from J; bases unmatched to any gene: 8. CDR3 size: 15 residues. CDR3 sequence (DNA): TGTGCCAGCAGGATCGGGACAGGGGGCGGCCACGAGCAGTACTTC. The encoded protein is CASRIGTGGGHEQYF.

The chain couples TRBV27 to TRBJ2-7; D unclear. Germline-derived CDR1 and CDR2 are MNHEY and SMNVEV (reference sequence). CDR3 length equals 15 residues. The germline V and J ends were trimmed by 2 bases and 0 bases, with 11 bases remaining between them. The CDR3 DNA sequence: TGTGCCAGCAGTTTACTCTCCGATATCTCCTACGAGCAGTACTTC. The encoded protein is CASSLLSDISYEQYF.

This clone was seen a few times. The chain is built from TRBV10-3 and TRBJ1-1; D remains unclear. This CDR3 is built from 13 residues. V was cut by 8 bases and J by 0 bases, with 10 bases left in between. The V gene's germline CDR1 is ENHRY and CDR2 SYGVKD. The CDR3 reads CAILQELNTEAFF. The CDR3 DNA reads TGTGCCATCCTTCAGGAGTTGAACACTGAAGCTTTCTTT.

Remarks on this clone: The same CDR3 is also encoded by other DNA sequences in this sample. V usage is TRBV5-6 and J usage is TRBJ2-7, with 7 bases lining up with TRBD1. V lost 0 bases to trimming and J lost 6 bases; unmatched junction nucleotides: 0. Germline loops: CDR1 SGHDT, CDR2 YYEEEE. There are 12 residues in the CDR3. The CDR3 protein is CASSLGDSEQYF. The CDR3 nucleotides read TGTGCCAGCAGCTTGGGGGACAGCGAGCAGTACTTC.

Note on this clone: Other DNA sequences in this sample translate to the same CDR3. The V and J genes are TRBV9 and TRBJ2-2, with 10 bases matching TRBD2. Germline V gene sequence: CDR1 SGDLS, CDR2 YYNGEE. The V and J ends lost 2 bases and 1 base, in that order; junction bases with no gene match: 2. The CDR3 is 16 residues long. The CDR3 loop is CASSVKREGNTGELFF. In nucleotides, the CDR3 is TGTGCCAGCAGCGTCAAGCGGGAGGGGAACACCGGGGAGCTGTTTTTT.

J is TRBJ2-5 and V is TRBV2; the match to TRBD2 covers 10 bases. The CDR3 has 15 residues. V lost 8 bases to trimming and J lost 5 bases; unmatched junction nucleotides: 11. Germline CDR1 is SNHLY and CDR2 is FYNNEI. The CDR3 loop is CASVRASGSLETQYF. The DNA of the CDR3 is TGTGCCAGCGTCCGGGCTAGCGGGAGTTTGGAGACCCAGTACTTC.

The chain employs TRBV6-1 and TRBJ2-7, with D perhaps TRBD1 or TRBD2 (5 bases each). CDR1 and CDR2 from the germline V gene are MNHNS and SASEGT. V was cut by 1 base and J by 2 bases, with 18 bases left in between. The CDR3 extends over 17 amino acids. Here the CDR3 reads CASSEVGWGSPTYEQYF. The CDR3 region has the DNA TGTGCCAGCAGTGAAGTCGGTTGGGGGTCCCCGACCTACGAGCAGTACTTC.

V usage is TRBV7-6 and J usage is TRBJ2-7; tentative D call: TRBD2 (6 bases). Germline assignment: CDR1 SGHVS and CDR2 FNYEAQ. There are 13 residues in the CDR3. V was trimmed by 1 base and J by 5 bases, leaving 9 bases between them. The CDR3 DNA sequence: TGTGCCAGCAGCTTAGGGAGGGCGGACGAGCAGTACTTC. Residues: CASSLGRADEQYF.

V and J are TRBV29-1 and TRBJ2-3; 8 bases map to TRBD1. Looked up from germline, CDR1 is SQVTM and CDR2 is ANQGSEA. V trimming: 3 bases; J trimming: 4 bases; junction bases outside the gene matches: 9. There are 15 residues in the CDR3. The CDR3 is CSVDKTGVRSDTQYF. CDR3 DNA: TGCAGCGTTGACAAGACAGGGGTGAGGTCAGATACGCAGTATTTT.

The rearrangement joins TRBV9 to TRBJ2-2; 9 nucleotides match TRBD2. This CDR3 is 17 amino acids long. The germline V gene encodes CDR1 SGDLS and CDR2 YYNGEE. J was trimmed by 5 bases and V by 0 bases; bases with no gene match: 8. Here the CDR3 reads CASSVDFLSGRTGELFF. Here the CDR3 DNA reads TGTGCCAGCAGCGTAGACTTTCTGAGCGGGAGGACCGGGGAGCTGTTTTTT.

The rearrangement links TRBV5-6 to TRBJ2-7, with 9 bases aligning to TRBD2. Trimming at V came to 4 bases and at J to 3 bases, leaving 11 bases not matched to a gene. CDR1 is SGHDT and CDR2 is YYEEEE in the germline V gene. This CDR3 has 16 amino acids. DNA of the CDR3: TGTGCCAGCAGCATACAACTTAGCGGGAGAATCTACGAGCAGTACTTC. Protein sequence: CASSIQLSGRIYEQYF.